This TCR beta chain originates from a study of identical twins. About this clonotype itself: As yet, its antigen is unknown.

Findings and caveats of the study: Out-of-frame alpha sequences shared between twins exhibited an excess of low generation probability. Insertions ran lower in abundant cord blood beta clonotypes, though not in memory repertoires.

The CDR3 runs to 15 residues. In germline, CDR1 is LGHDT, CDR2 YNNKEL (reference sequence). V lost 1 base, J lost 6 bases, and 15 bases lay in between. The authors used template switching to add a universal primer site and gave cDNA unique molecular identifiers. Using its own MiXCR run on the 5' RACE reads, TCRdb lists one record per CDR3 protein. Counted here are hundreds of thousands of distinct CDR3 sequences, roughly 8% occurring once; the ten biggest clones make up around 0.98%. These sequences were also reported in another study, on yellow fever vaccine responses in identical twins. That source reports: On the reported evidence, twins' vaccine T cell responses seemed partly convergent and partly personalized.

This TCR came from a woman under 30 in good health. V usage is TRBV3-1 and J usage is TRBJ1-1, with a tentative D call TRBD1 (6 bases). Source material: PBMCs. The CDR3 nucleotides are TGTGCCAGCAGCCAAGTCGGTTCAGGGGTGGCTGAAGCTTTCTTT. Protein product: CASSQVGSGVAEAFF.